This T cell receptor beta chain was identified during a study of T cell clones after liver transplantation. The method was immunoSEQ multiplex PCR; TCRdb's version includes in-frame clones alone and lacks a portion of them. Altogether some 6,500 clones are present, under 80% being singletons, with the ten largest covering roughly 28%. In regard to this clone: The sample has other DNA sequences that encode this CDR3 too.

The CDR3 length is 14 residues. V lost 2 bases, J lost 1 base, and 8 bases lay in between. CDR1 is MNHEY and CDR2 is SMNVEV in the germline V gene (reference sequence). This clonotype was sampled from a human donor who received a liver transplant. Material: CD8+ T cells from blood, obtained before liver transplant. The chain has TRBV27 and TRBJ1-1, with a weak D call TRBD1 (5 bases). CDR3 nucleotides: TGTGCCAGCAGTTTAGGGGGTCCGAACACTGAAGCTTTCTTT. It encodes CASSLGGPNTEAFF.